This entry lists 18 T cell receptor beta chains sequenced from one sample in a study of T cell responses to AZD1222 COVID-19 vaccine. TCRdb's copy holds only in-frame clones and misses some; the assay was immunoSEQ multiplex PCR. This table holds over 110,000 clones, more than 90% found once. The input for sequencing was peripheral blood, taken on day 0 of AZD1222 vaccination. These receptors were taken from an adult in good health.

This clone was seen just once. The V call is TRBV28, the J call TRBJ1-1; D not certain. Germline V gene lookup returns CDR1 MDHEN and CDR2 SYDVKM. Trimming removed 8 bases at V and 1 base at J, with 11 bases between. CDR3 length equals 13 residues. The CDR3 protein is CASVSRGNTEAFF. The CDR3 nucleotides are TGTGCCAGCGTATCCCGGGGGAACACTGAAGCTTTCTTT.

The CDR3 reads CASTARHLGASGNQPQHF. The CDR3 DNA reads TGTGCCAGCACTGCTCGTCACCTGGGGGCGTCGGGCAATCAGCCCCAGCATTTT. The chain joins TRBV5-6 to TRBJ1-5, with D tentatively TRBD1 (6 bases). Germline CDR1 is SGHDT and CDR2 is YYEEEE. The CDR3 loop spans 18 amino acids. V lost 6 bases to trimming and J lost 2 bases, with 24 bases between them.

This rearrangement joins TRBV11-3 to TRBJ1-2; D is perhaps TRBD1 (5 bases). Germline CDR1 reads SGHNT; CDR2 reads YENEEA. This CDR3 contains 20 residues. V lost 0 bases and J lost 0, with 23 bases in between. The CDR3 coding sequence is TGTGCCAGCAGCTTAGAATGGGTGCTACAGGCAGCCGAATCTAACTATGGCTACACCTTC. Translating gives CASSLEWVLQAAESNYGYTF.

The chain is built from TRBV7-9 and TRBJ2-7; D gene unclear. V was trimmed by 5 bases and J by 7 bases, leaving 21 bases between them. The germline V gene encodes CDR1 SEHNR and CDR2 FQNEAQ (reference sequence). The CDR3 runs 15 residues. CDR3 sequence (DNA): TGTGCCAGCAGCCGTTGGGCAGGCCACTCCGGAGAGCAGTACTTC. Protein sequence: CASSRWAGHSGEQYF.

The V and J genes are TRBV2 and TRBJ2-7, with D unclear. The CDR3 contains 13 residues. Germline V gene lookup returns CDR1 SNHLY and CDR2 FYNNEI. V lost 8 bases, J lost 7 bases, and 18 bases lay in between. CDR3 sequence reads: CASGDSLVGEQYF. Written as DNA, the CDR3 is TGTGCCAGCGGAGACTCTCTGGTGGGGGAGCAGTACTTC.

The genes are TRBV9 and TRBJ1-3; D is ambiguous. Germline V gene sequence: CDR1 SGDLS, CDR2 YYNGEE. This CDR3 comprises 16 residues. Trimming took 1 base from V and 2 from J, leaving 13 bases between them. The CDR3 loop is CASSVQGVLTGNTIYF. As DNA, the CDR3 is TGTGCCAGCAGCGTACAAGGAGTTCTAACTGGAAACACCATATATTTT.

The chain combines TRBV2 with TRBJ2-2; D gene unclear. This CDR3 has 16 amino acids. The germline gives CDR1 SNHLY, CDR2 FYNNEI. V dropped 5 bases and J dropped 0 bases, with 13 bases sitting between them. CDR3 in DNA: TGTGCCAGCAGTTCACGACGACCGTCGAACACCGGGGAGCTGTTTTTT. Translation gives CASSSRRPSNTGELFF.

The chain is built from TRBV18 and TRBJ1-2, with 9 positions matching TRBD1. This CDR3 is built from 14 residues. The V gene's germline CDR1 is KGHSH and CDR2 LQKENI. V gave up 2 bases and J gave up 6 bases; unmatched junction bases: 4. The CDR3 DNA is TGTGCCAGCTCACCAGTACAGGGGGCGGATGGCTACACCTTC. It codes for CASSPVQGADGYTF.

V gene TRBV19 combines with J gene TRBJ1-2; D remains unclear. V gave up 6 bases and J gave up 4 bases, with 15 bases separating them. This CDR3 is built from 14 residues. Per germline, CDR1 LNHDA and CDR2 SQIVND (reference sequence). Here the CDR3 reads CASSPPSGVYGYTF. The CDR3 DNA is TGTGCCAGTAGCCCACCCTCGGGTGTCTATGGCTACACCTTC.

This clone was recorded once. This chain's CDR3 is CASSPADFTRYEQYF. The CDR3 nucleotides read TGTGCCAGCTCACCGGCGGACTTTACCCGGTACGAGCAGTACTTC. This chain links TRBV18 with TRBJ2-7, with a weak D call TRBD2 (5 bases). V lost 3 bases and J lost 4, with 16 bases in between. The CDR3 has 15 amino acids. From germline, CDR1 is KGHSH and CDR2 LQKENI. Complete variable domain (other parts from reference TRBV18 and TRBJ2-7): NAGVMQNPRHLVRRRGQEARLRCSPMKGHSHVYWYRQLPEEGLKFMVYLQKENIIDESGMPKERFSAEFPKEGPSILRIQQVVRGDSAAYFCASSPADFTRYEQYFGPGTRLTVT.

The V and J genes are TRBV2 and TRBJ2-1, with D perhaps matching TRBD1 or TRBD2 (5 bases each). Between the trimmed V and J ends, which lost 6 bases and 9 bases, there was a span of 18 bases. The germline CDR1 and CDR2 sequences are SNHLY and FYNNEI. This CDR3 spans 14 amino acids. The CDR3 DNA is TGTGCCAGCAGCTTAGGGACCGCCGACGGTGAGCAGTTCTTC. Its protein is CASSLGTADGEQFF.

The chain recombines TRBV4-1 with TRBJ1-5; a weak D match, TRBD1 (5 bases). The CDR3 runs 14 residues. V lost 1 base, J lost 5 bases, and 9 bases lay in between. CDR1 is MGHRA and CDR2 is YSYEKL in the germline V gene. Here the CDR3 reads CASSQVVGDQPQHF. In DNA form, the CDR3 reads TGCGCCAGCAGCCAAGTGGTGGGGGATCAGCCCCAGCATTTT.

J is TRBJ1-2 and V is TRBV29-1; D possibly corresponds to TRBD1 (5 bases). The V end lost 4 bases, the J end lost 5 bases, and 14 bases lay between the germline ends. The CDR3 spans 13 residues. The germline gives CDR1 SQVTM, CDR2 ANQGSEA. The CDR3 protein is CSVGGFDRYGYTF. The CDR3 region has the DNA TGCAGCGTTGGAGGGTTTGACAGATATGGCTACACCTTC.

This clone showed up just once. The chain employs TRBV20-1 and TRBJ1-4; perhaps TRBD1 as D (5 bases). Trimming stripped 3 bases from V and 8 bases from J, with 13 bases between. CDR3 length: 13 amino acids. From germline, CDR1 is DFQATT and CDR2 SNEGSKA (reference sequence). For the CDR3, the DNA is TGCAGTGCTAGTCAGGGCCTCCTAGAAAAACTGTTTTTT. This encodes CSASQGLLEKLFF.

The rearrangement links TRBV7-3 to TRBJ2-1; 7 bases fit TRBD2. The CDR3 is made up of 16 amino acids. Germline-derived CDR1 and CDR2 are SGHTA and FQGTGA. Losses at the gene ends were 1 base for V and 6 bases for J; bases not matched to a gene: 9. The CDR3: CASSLNAGVKANEQFF. The CDR3, as DNA: TGTGCCAGCAGCTTAAATGCGGGAGTCAAGGCCAATGAGCAGTTCTTC.

This clone was seen just once. The chain combines TRBV5-1 with TRBJ1-1; D may be TRBD1 (6 bases). The CDR3 covers 17 residues. Germline V lookup: CDR1 SGHRS, CDR2 YFSETQ. V lost 0 bases, J lost 2 bases, and 17 bases lay in between. The CDR3 sequence: CASSLGRTAFLNTEAFF. The CDR3 DNA follows: TGCGCCAGCAGCTTGGGTAGGACAGCTTTTTTAAACACTGAAGCTTTCTTT.

This clone was seen only once. The genes are TRBV19 and TRBJ2-1, with 11 bases that match TRBD2. Per the germline V gene, CDR1 is LNHDA and CDR2 is SQIVND (reference sequence). This CDR3 is built from 16 residues. J lost 8 bases, V lost 6 bases, and 12 bases had no gene match. The chain's CDR3 is CASRPGTSGVRDEQFF. The DNA for the CDR3 is TGTGCCAGTAGGCCCGGGACTAGCGGAGTCCGGGATGAGCAGTTCTTC.

There are a few counts of this clone. The rearrangement links TRBV12-3 or TRBV12-4 to TRBJ1-1; D is ambiguous. V was clipped by 2 bases and J by 6 bases, with 7 bases between them. This CDR3 comprises 12 residues. The CDR3: CASSLSGPEAFF. The CDR3, as DNA: TGTGCCAGCAGTTTAAGCGGCCCTGAAGCTTTCTTT.